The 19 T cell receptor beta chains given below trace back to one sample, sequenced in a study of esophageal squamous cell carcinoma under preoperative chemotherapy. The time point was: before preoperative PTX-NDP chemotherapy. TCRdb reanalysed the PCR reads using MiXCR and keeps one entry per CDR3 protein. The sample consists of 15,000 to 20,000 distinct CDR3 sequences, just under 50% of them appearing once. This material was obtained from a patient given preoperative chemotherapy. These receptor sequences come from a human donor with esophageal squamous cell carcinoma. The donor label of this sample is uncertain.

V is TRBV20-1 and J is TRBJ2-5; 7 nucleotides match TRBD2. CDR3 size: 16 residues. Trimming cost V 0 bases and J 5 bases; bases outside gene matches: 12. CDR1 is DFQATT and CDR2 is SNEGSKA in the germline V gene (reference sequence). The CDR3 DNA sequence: TGCAGTGCTAGAGACATCCTAGCGGCCAAAATGGAGACCCAGTACTTC. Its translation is CSARDILAAKMETQYF.

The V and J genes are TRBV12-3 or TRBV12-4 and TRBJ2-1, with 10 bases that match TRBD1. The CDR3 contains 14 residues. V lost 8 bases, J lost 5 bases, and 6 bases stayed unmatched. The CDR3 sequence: CASGGGTGDNEQFF. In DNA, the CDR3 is TGTGCCAGCGGGGGGGGGACAGGGGACAATGAGCAGTTCTTC.

The CDR3 region has the DNA TGTGCCAGCAGCTCCCCCAGAAATCCGGGAGGTCAGAGTGGCACAGATACGCAGTATTTT. Translation gives CASSSPRNPGGQSGTDTQYF. The V and J genes are TRBV11-3 and TRBJ2-3, with 7 positions matching TRBD2. Germline-derived CDR1 and CDR2 are SGHNT and YENEEA. CDR3 length equals 20 residues. V trimming: 4 bases; J trimming: 1 base; junction bases outside the gene matches: 20.

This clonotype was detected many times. CDR3 nucleotide sequence: TGTGCCAGCAGCTCACAGGGACATGAGCAGTTCTTC. Amino acid sequence: CASSSQGHEQFF. This sequence joins TRBV7-2 and TRBJ2-1; D might be TRBD1 (6 bases). The CDR3 has 12 residues. V lost 4 bases, J lost 8 bases, and 9 bases lay in between. Germline V CDR1 and CDR2: SGHTA, FQGNSA.

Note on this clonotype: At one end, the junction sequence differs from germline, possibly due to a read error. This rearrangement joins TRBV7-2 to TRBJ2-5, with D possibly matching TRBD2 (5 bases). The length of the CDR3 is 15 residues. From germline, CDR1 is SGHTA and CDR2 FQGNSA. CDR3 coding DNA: TGTTCCAGGAGGCACGAGGTAATAGCCCAAGAGATCCAGTACTTC. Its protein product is CSRRHEVIAQEIQYF.

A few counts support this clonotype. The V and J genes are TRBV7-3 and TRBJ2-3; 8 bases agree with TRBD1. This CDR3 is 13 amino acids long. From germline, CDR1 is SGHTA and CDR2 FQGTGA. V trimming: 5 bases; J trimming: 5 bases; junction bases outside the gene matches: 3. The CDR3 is CASSPQGGDTQYF. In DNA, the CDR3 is TGTGCCAGCAGCCCACAGGGGGGAGATACGCAGTATTTT.

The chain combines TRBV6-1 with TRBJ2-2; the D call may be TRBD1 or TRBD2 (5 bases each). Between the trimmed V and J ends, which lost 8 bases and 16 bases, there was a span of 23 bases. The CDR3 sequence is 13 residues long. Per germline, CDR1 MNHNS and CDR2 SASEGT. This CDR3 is CASRGVGAGKQFF. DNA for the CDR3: TGTGCCAGCCGAGGGGTAGGGGCCGGGAAGCAGTTTTTT.

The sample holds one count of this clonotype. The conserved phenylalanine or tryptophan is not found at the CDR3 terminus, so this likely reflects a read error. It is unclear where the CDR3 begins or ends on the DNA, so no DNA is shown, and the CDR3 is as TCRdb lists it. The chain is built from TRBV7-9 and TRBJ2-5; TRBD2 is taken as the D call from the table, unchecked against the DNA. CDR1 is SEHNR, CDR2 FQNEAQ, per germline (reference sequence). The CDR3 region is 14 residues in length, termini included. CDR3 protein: CATSSAGWQETQLL.

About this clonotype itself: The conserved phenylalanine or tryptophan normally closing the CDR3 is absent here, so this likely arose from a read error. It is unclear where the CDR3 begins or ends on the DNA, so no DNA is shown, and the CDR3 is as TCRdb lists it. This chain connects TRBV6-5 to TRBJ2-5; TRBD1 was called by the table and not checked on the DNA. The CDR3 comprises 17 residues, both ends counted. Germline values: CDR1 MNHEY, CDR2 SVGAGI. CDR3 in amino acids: CASSSSRGGAGQETQLS.

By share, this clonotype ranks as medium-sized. DNA of the CDR3: TGTGCCAGCAGCTTGGTTCCTAGCGCCGTAGCCAAAAACATTCAGTACTTC. It codes for CASSLVPSAVAKNIQYF. This chain joins TRBV7-2 and TRBJ2-4, with D possibly TRBD2 on 6 matching bases. V was clipped by 3 bases and J by 0 bases, with 15 bases between them. Germline CDR1 reads SGHTA; CDR2 reads FQGNSA. This CDR3 spans 17 amino acids.

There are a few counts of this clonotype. CDR3: CSARETNQYNEQFF. CDR3 DNA sequence: TGCAGTGCTAGAGAAACGAACCAATACAATGAGCAGTTCTTC. The chain employs TRBV20-1 and TRBJ2-1; D is undetermined. This CDR3 is built from 14 residues. Germline assignment: CDR1 DFQATT and CDR2 SNEGSKA (reference sequence). Trimming left V 0 bases short and J 4 bases short, with 10 bases between.

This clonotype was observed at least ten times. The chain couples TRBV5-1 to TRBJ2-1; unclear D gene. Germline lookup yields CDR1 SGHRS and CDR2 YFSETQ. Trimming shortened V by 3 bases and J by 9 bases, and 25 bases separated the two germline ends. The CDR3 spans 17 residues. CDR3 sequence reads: CASSSPARGKKVTEQFF. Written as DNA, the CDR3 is TGCGCCAGCAGCTCCCCCGCCCGTGGGAAGAAGGTGACTGAGCAGTTCTTC.

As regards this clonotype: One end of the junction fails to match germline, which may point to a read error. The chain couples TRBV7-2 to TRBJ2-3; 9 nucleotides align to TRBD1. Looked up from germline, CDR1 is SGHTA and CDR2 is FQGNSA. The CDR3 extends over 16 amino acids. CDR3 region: CASSARQGGSKDIQYF. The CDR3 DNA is TGTGCCAGCAGCGCACGACAGGGGGGGAGCAAAGATATTCAGTACTTT.

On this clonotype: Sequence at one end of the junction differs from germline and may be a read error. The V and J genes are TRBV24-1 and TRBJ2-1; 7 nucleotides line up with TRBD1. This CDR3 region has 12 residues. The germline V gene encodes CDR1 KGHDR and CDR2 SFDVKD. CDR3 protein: CATRDRNNGQFF. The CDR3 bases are TGTGCCACCAGGGACAGGAACAATGGGCAGTTCTTC.

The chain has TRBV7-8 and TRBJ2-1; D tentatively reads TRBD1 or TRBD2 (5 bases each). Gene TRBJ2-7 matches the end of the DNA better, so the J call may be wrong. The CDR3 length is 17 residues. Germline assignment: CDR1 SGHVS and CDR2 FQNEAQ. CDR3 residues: CASSLASGTESSYEQYF. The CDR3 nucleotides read TGTGCCAGCAGCTTAGCATCCGGGACCGAGAGCTCCTACGAGCAGTACTTC.

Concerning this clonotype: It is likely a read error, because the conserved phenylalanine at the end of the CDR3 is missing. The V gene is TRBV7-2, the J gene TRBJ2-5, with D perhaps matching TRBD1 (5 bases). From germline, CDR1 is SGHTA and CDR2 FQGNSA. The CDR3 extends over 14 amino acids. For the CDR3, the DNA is TGTGCCCGCAGCTTATCTTGGGGCTTAGCGACCCAGTACTTG. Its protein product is CARSLSWGLATQYL.

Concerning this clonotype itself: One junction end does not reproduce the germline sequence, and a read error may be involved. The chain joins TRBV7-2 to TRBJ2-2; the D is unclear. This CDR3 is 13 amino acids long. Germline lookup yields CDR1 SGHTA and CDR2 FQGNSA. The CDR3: CASKPESTDALYF. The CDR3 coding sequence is TGTGCCAGCAAGCCGGAGAGCACAGATGCGCTGTATTTT.

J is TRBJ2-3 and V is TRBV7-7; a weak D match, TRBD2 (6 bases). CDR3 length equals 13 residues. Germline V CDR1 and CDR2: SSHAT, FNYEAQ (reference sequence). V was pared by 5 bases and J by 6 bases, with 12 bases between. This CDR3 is CASSARRGDTQYF. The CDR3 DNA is TGTGCCAGCAGCGCCCGACGGGGGGATACGCAGTATTTT. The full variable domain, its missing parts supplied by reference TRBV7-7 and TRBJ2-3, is GAGVSQSPRYKVTKRGQDVTLRCDPISSHATLYWYQQALGQGPEFLTYFNYEAQPDKSGLPSDRFSAERPEGSISTLTIQRTEQRDSAMYRCASSARRGDTQYFGPGTRLTVL.

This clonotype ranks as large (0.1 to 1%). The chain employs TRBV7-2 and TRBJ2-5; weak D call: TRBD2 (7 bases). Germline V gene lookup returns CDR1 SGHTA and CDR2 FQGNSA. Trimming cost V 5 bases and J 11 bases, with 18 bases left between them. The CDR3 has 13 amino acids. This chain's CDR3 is CASSLPGGGQQYF. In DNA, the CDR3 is TGTGCCAGCAGCCTTCCGGGGGGCGGTCAGCAGTACTTC. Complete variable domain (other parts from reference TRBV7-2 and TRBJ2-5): GAGVSQSPSNKVTEKGKDVELRCDPISGHTALYWYRQSLGQGLEFLIYFQGNSAPDKSGLPSDRFSAERTGGSVSTLTIQRTQQEDSAVYLCASSLPGGGQQYFGPGTRLLVL.